The T cell receptor beta chain described here comes from a study of cytomegalovirus exposure and HLA in healthy donors. This clone was observed a handful of times. CDR3 length: 14 amino acids. Germline V gene lookup returns CDR1 WNHNN and CDR2 SYGVQD (reference sequence). V lost 2 bases and J lost 1, with 9 bases in between. Donors showed nominal health when sampled, although they likely had unrecorded immune exposures. 60 Vbeta and 13 Jbeta primers were used in PCR. Using immunoSEQ multiplex PCR, the repertoire was profiled, and TCRdb retains in-frame clones only, with some absent. The sample includes approximately 80,000 clones, around 70% of them seen just once.

The sample taken for sequencing was PBMCs. This chain links TRBV10-1 with TRBJ2-7; D is undetermined. The receptor comes from a middle-aged woman in good health and CMV-seropositive. CDR3 in DNA: TGCGCCAGCAGTGAGGGAGTCAGATCCTACGAGCAGTACTTC. This translates into CASSEGVRSYEQYF.